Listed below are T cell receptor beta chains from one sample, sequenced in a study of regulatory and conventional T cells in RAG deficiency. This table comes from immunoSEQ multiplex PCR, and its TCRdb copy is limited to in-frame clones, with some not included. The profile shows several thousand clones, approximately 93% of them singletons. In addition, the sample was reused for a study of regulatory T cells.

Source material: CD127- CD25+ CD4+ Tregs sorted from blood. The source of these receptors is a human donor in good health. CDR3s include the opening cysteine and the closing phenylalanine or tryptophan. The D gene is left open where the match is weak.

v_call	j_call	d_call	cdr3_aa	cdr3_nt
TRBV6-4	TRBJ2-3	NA	CASSEGGTTDTQYF	TGTGCCAGCAGTGAAGGCGGGACCACAGATACGCAGTATTTT
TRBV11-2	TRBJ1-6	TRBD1	CASSARPPTQGGNSPLHF	TGTGCCAGCAGCGCCCGTCCCCCTACCCAGGGGGGCAATTCACCCCTCCACTTT
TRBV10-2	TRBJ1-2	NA	CASSGQGYGYTF	TGCGCCAGCAGTGGGCAGGGCTATGGCTACACCTTC
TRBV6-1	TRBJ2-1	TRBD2	CASSESAVTSGRNEQFF	TGTGCCAGCAGTGAATCTGCTGTGACTAGCGGGAGGAATGAGCAGTTCTTC
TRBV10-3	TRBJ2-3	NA	CAISGGTDTQYF	TGTGCCATCAGCGGGGGCACAGATACGCAGTATTTT
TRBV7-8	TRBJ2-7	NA	CASSLEQSGGQYF	TGTGCCAGCAGCTTAGAGCAATCCGGCGGGCAGTACTTC
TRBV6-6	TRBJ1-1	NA	CASSYSSLYTEAFF	TGTGCCAGCAGTTACTCCTCCCTATACACTGAAGCTTTCTTT
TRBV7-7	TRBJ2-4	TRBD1	CASSSRTRDRIPQGTKNIQYF	TGTGCCAGCAGTTCCCGGACCCGGGACAGGATACCCCAGGGGACCAAAAACATTCAGTACTTC
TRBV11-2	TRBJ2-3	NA	CASSSSQGLGTQYF	TGTGCCAGCAGCTCTTCCCAGGGTTTAGGTACGCAGTATTTT
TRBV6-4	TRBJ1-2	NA	CAPTSGWGYGYTF	TGTGCCCCTACAAGCGGATGGGGCTATGGCTACACCTTC
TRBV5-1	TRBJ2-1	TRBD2	CASSLTGLAGNEQFF	TGCGCCAGCAGCTTGACGGGACTAGCGGGCAATGAGCAGTTCTTC
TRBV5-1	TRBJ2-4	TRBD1	CASSAGTGELIQYF	TGCGCCAGCAGCGCAGGGACAGGGGAGCTCATTCAGTACTTC
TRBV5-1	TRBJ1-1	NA	CASNPFVGQYTEAFF	TGCGCCAGCAACCCCTTCGTGGGGCAGTACACTGAAGCTTTCTTT
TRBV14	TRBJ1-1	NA	CASSLLRGGRTEAFF	TGTGCCAGTAGCCTCCTCCGGGGGGGGCGCACTGAAGCTTTCTTT
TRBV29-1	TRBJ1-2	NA	CSVVSFIVVAGRTVRDYGYTF	TGCAGCGTTGTTTCGTTTATTGTGGTGGCGGGACGCACTGTGAGAGACTATGGCTACACCTTC
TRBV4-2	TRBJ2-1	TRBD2	CASRQGLAASSYNEQFF	TGTGCCAGCAGGCAAGGTCTAGCGGCCAGCTCCTACAATGAGCAGTTCTTC
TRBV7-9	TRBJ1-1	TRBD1	CASTNPRGQSNTEAFF	TGTGCCAGCACCAACCCCAGGGGACAGTCCAACACTGAAGCTTTCTTT
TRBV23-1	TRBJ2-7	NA	CASGRQTSSYEQYF	TGCGCCAGCGGACGACAGACGAGCTCCTACGAGCAGTACTTC